This passage covers 19 T cell receptor beta chains from one sample sequenced in a study of OX40 agonist ivuxolimab in advanced cancers. Here immunoSEQ multiplex PCR was the method, and the copy in TCRdb shows in-frame clones only, minus some. Of tens of thousands of clones listed, 83% are singletons. This material consisted of CD4+ or CD8+ T cells sorted from blood, taken in a trial of the OX40 agonist ivuxolimab. The source of these receptors is an adult with an advanced solid tumor such as melanoma, head and neck, liver or kidney cancer.

This chain uses TRBV5-1 with TRBJ2-5; TRBD2 matches 7 bases. V was clipped by 4 bases and J by 6 bases; unmatched bases: 12. Germline assignment: CDR1 SGHRS and CDR2 YFSETQ. This CDR3 has 15 amino acids. The CDR3 spells CASSPDGTTHQTQYF. CDR3 coding DNA: TGCGCCAGCAGCCCAGACGGGACTACCCACCAGACCCAGTACTTC.

The chain uses TRBV10-3 and TRBJ1-2; tentative D call: TRBD1 (5 bases). Germline V lookup: CDR1 ENHRY, CDR2 SYGVKD. The germline V and J ends were trimmed by 6 bases and 4 bases, with 12 bases remaining between them. The length of the CDR3 is 13 residues. CDR3 region: CAIRADSIYGYTF. CDR3 DNA sequence: TGTGCCATCAGGGCCGACAGCATCTATGGCTACACCTTC.

In regard to this clone: The sample carries other DNA sequences with the same CDR3. The V call is TRBV5-1, the J call TRBJ2-5; 8 bases match TRBD1. The CDR3 extends over 13 amino acids. CDR1 is SGHRS and CDR2 is YFSETQ in the germline V gene. Trimming took 0 bases from V and 5 from J; bases not matched to a gene: 0. The CDR3 loop reads CASSLGQGETQYF. The CDR3 coding sequence is TGCGCCAGCAGCTTGGGACAGGGGGAGACCCAGTACTTC.

The V call is TRBV6-4, the J call TRBJ2-1, with D uncertain. Trimming left V 2 bases short and J 9 bases short, with 14 bases between. This CDR3 contains 14 residues. The germline V gene has CDR1 MRHNA and CDR2 SNTAGT. The CDR3 region has the DNA TGTGCCAGCAGTGACGGGCTGTTTGCGAGTGAGCAGTTCTTC. Its translation is CASSDGLFASEQFF.

The chain couples TRBV6-5 to TRBJ1-1, with a possible D match to TRBD1 (6 bases). Per the germline V gene, CDR1 is MNHEY and CDR2 is SVGAGI. The CDR3 contains 14 residues. The V gene lost 6 bases and the J gene lost 6 bases, with 17 bases spanning the gap. DNA for the CDR3: TGTGCCAGCAGGCGGGCTGGGGGCGCGGCTGAAGCTTTCTTT. This translates into CASRRAGGAAEAFF.

This clone occurred once. The V call is TRBV2, the J call TRBJ2-1; D not resolved. CDR3 length equals 15 residues. Germline CDR1 and CDR2: SNHLY and FYNNEI. Trimming left V 6 bases short and J 0 bases short, with 12 bases between. The CDR3 DNA sequence: TGTGCCAGCAGCATCACTCCCTACTCCTACAATGAGCAGTTCTTC. The encoded protein is CASSITPYSYNEQFF.

V is TRBV7-9 and J is TRBJ1-2; a weak D match, TRBD1 (6 bases). CDR3 length: 13 residues. Trimming removed 7 bases from V and 3 bases from J, with 12 bases in between. The germline CDR1 and CDR2 sequences are SEHNR and FQNEAQ (reference sequence). CDR3 nucleotide sequence: TGTGCCAGCAAGGCAGGGGACCACTATGGCTACACCTTC. This translates into CASKAGDHYGYTF.

This clone is termed medium-sized. The V gene is TRBV18, the J gene TRBJ1-2; D perhaps matches TRBD1 (6 bases). CDR3 length: 12 amino acids. V was shortened by 4 bases and J by 6 bases, with 9 bases between the two germline ends. The germline CDR1 and CDR2 sequences are KGHSH and LQKENI. The CDR3 is CASSRPGDGYTF. CDR3 nucleotide sequence: TGTGCCAGCTCACGGCCAGGGGATGGCTACACCTTC.

The chain employs TRBV2 and TRBJ1-6; TRBD1 matches at 9 bases. Germline CDR1 and CDR2: SNHLY and FYNNEI. The CDR3 runs 15 residues. J was trimmed by 8 bases and V by 7 bases; bases with no gene match: 9. The CDR3 spells CASKPGQGEYSPLHF. The CDR3 DNA reads TGTGCCAGCAAGCCGGGACAGGGAGAATATTCACCCCTCCACTTT. The full variable domain, rest sourced from reference TRBV2 and TRBJ1-6, is EPEVTQTPSHQVTQMGQEVILRCVPISNHLYFYWYRQILGQKVEFLVSFYNNEISEKSEIFDDQFSVERPDGSNFTLKIRSTKLEDSAMYFCASKPGQGEYSPLHFGNGTRLTVT.

The rearrangement joins TRBV2 to TRBJ1-2, with D possibly TRBD1 on 6 matching bases. CDR1 SNHLY and CDR2 FYNNEI come from the germline V gene. Trimming took 2 bases from V and 8 from J, leaving 18 bases between them. This CDR3 contains 15 residues. The CDR3 protein is CASSESDLGGRGYTF. CDR3 in DNA: TGTGCCAGCAGTGAATCCGACCTAGGGGGGAGAGGCTACACCTTC. The full variable domain, completed using reference TRBV2 and TRBJ1-2, is EPEVTQTPSHQVTQMGQEVILRCVPISNHLYFYWYRQILGQKVEFLVSFYNNEISEKSEIFDDQFSVERPDGSNFTLKIRSTKLEDSAMYFCASSESDLGGRGYTFGSGTRLTVV.

CDR3 nucleotides: TGTGCCAGCAGTACACCGAGGACAGGTGCCTTTGGGGGCTACACCTTC. It yields the protein CASSTPRTGAFGGYTF. The chain recombines TRBV6-6 with TRBJ1-2; 7 bases match TRBD1. The CDR3 spans 16 residues. The germline CDR1 and CDR2 sequences are MNHNY and SVGAGI (reference sequence). With 5 bases clipped from V and 8 bases from J, the junction kept 17 bases outside the gene matches.

The gene calls are TRBV7-9 and TRBJ2-5, with D possibly TRBD2 on 6 matching bases. V was pared by 3 bases and J by 1 base, with 9 bases between. The CDR3 is made up of 14 amino acids. Germline CDR1 and CDR2: SEHNR and FQNEAQ (reference sequence). CDR3 in amino acids: CASSFAGFQETQYF. The CDR3 nucleotides read TGTGCCAGCAGCTTCGCGGGATTCCAAGAGACCCAGTACTTC.

DNA for the CDR3: TGCAGCGTGAACAGGGGGTCCCACGAGCAGTACTTC. It is translated as CSVNRGSHEQYF. The chain recombines TRBV29-1 with TRBJ2-7; 8 nucleotides line up with TRBD1. This CDR3 region has 12 residues. Trimming removed 6 bases from V and 5 bases from J; junction bases left unmatched: 6. Per germline, CDR1 SQVTM and CDR2 ANQGSEA.

This clone was picked up a small number of times. This chain links TRBV20-1 with TRBJ1-1; maybe TRBD1 (6 bases). The CDR3 is 11 amino acids. Germline values: CDR1 DFQATT, CDR2 SNEGSKA (reference sequence). In DNA form, the CDR3 reads TGCAGGCAGGGGAGTTATACTGAAGCTTTCTTT. It yields the protein CRQGSYTEAFF.

The V gene is TRBV29-1, the J gene TRBJ2-1; TRBD1 matches at 10 bases. Germline lookup yields CDR1 SQVTM and CDR2 ANQGSEA. The CDR3 sequence is 14 residues long. The junction had 7 bases not matched to a gene; V was cut back by 7 bases and J by 4 bases. The CDR3 coding sequence is TGCAGCGGCTCCTGGACAGGGGGGTACAATGAGCAGTTCTTC. This codes for CSGSWTGGYNEQFF.

This sequence joins TRBV18 and TRBJ2-1; 8 bases match TRBD1. V shed 6 bases, J shed 0 bases, and the junction held 7 bases outside the gene matches. The CDR3 length is 16 residues. Germline loops: CDR1 KGHSH, CDR2 LQKENI. The CDR3 DNA reads as TGTGCCAGCTCCCACTCAGGGGGCAGCTCCTACAATGAGCAGTTCTTC. Translation gives CASSHSGGSSYNEQFF.

This clone has only a few counts. The chain employs TRBV6-5 and TRBJ2-7; D uncertain. V lost 5 bases, J lost 5 bases, and 13 bases lay in between. This CDR3 comprises 13 residues. In germline, CDR1 is MNHEY, CDR2 SVGAGI. The CDR3 protein is CASSLSYRHEQYF. As DNA, the CDR3 is TGTGCCAGCAGTCTAAGTTACAGACACGAGCAGTACTTC.

The chain uses TRBV23-1 and TRBJ1-1; D not resolved. TRBV23-1 is identified as an open reading frame with a role that is uncertain. The CDR3 length is 11 residues. Trimming removed 7 bases from V and 3 bases from J, with 6 bases in between. In DNA form, the CDR3 reads TGCGCCAGCACCCACTACACTGAAGCTTTCTTT. Its protein is CASTHYTEAFF.

About this clone: The same CDR3 arises from other DNA sequences in this sample as well. This rearrangement joins TRBV5-1 to TRBJ2-5, with TRBD2 identical over 11 bases. The length of the CDR3 is 13 residues. Looked up from germline, CDR1 is SGHRS and CDR2 is YFSETQ. Losses at the gene ends were 4 bases for V and 4 bases for J; bases not matched to a gene: 0. CDR3 loop: CASSLAGGETQYF. The CDR3 DNA sequence: TGCGCCAGCAGCCTAGCGGGGGGAGAGACCCAGTACTTC. The full variable domain, in which reference TRBV5-1 and TRBJ2-5 provide the parts outside the CDR3, is KAGVTQTPRYLIKTRGQQVTLSCSPISGHRSVSWYQQTPGQGLQFLFEYFSETQRNKGNFPGRFSGRQFSNSRSEMNVSTLELGDSALYLCASSLAGGETQYFGPGTRLLVL.